This T cell receptor (beta chain) was documented in a study of OX40 agonist ivuxolimab in advanced cancers. The overall study: Hepatocellular carcinoma, melanoma, renal cell or head and neck cancer affected the dose-escalation patients.

As for this clone: What it recognizes is unknown.

Points from the study as a whole: Blood T cells, both CD4+ and CD8+, expanded clonally by week 6 at 0.1 to 3.0 mg/kg.

Sequenced by immunoSEQ multiplex PCR; TCRdb stores in-frame clones only, minus some. The sample includes fewer than 50,000 clones, approximately 88% of them seen just once. V lost 3 bases and J lost 4, with 14 bases in between. This CDR3 has 14 amino acids. Germline loops: CDR1 SGHTS, CDR2 YDEGEE. The sequence was obtained from an adult with an advanced solid tumor such as melanoma, head and neck, liver or kidney cancer. The V call is TRBV5-8, the J call TRBJ2-7; D gene ambiguous. The sample in question was CD4+ or CD8+ T cells sorted from blood, obtained in a trial of the OX40 agonist ivuxolimab. The CDR3 nucleotides are TGTGCCAGCAGCTCGCCTCCCATATATTACGAGCAGTACTTC. Translated: CASSSPPIYYEQYF.